This T cell receptor beta chain was captured by sequencing in a study of blood T cell repertoires in COVID-19. Study-wide context: T cells, B-cell-depleted T cells, or PBMCs provided the cDNA or gDNA that served as material.

Libraries were prepared by immunoSEQ multiplex PCR; TCRdb keeps only in-frame clonotypes and omits some of them. The sample holds about 86,000 clones; approximately 88% are singletons and the top ten take 30% to 35%. The sample consisted of peripheral blood. The sequence derives from an elderly woman with active or convalescent COVID-19.

As DNA, the CDR3 is TGTGCCAGTAGTATTTCGCCCCCAGGGAGGGATCAGCCCCAGCATTTT. Its translation is CASSISPPGRDQPQHF. This chain uses TRBV19 with TRBJ1-5, with D possibly being TRBD1 (5 bases). V was cut by 3 bases and J by 5 bases, with 17 bases left in between. The CDR3 contains 16 residues. CDR1 and CDR2 (germline): LNHDA, SQIVND (reference sequence). The variable domain in full, completed from reference TRBV19 and TRBJ1-5, reads DGGITQSPKYLFRKEGQNVTLSCEQNLNHDAMYWYRQDPGQGLRLIYYSQIVNDFQKGDIAEGYSVSREKKESFPLTVTSAQKNPTAFYLCASSISPPGRDQPQHFGDGTRLSIL.